These T cell receptor beta chains were read from a single sample in a study of T cell responses to AZD1222 COVID-19 vaccine. The repertoire was sequenced with immunoSEQ multiplex PCR; TCRdb's copy has only in-frame clones and lacks some. The data contain fewer than 200,000 clones, 92% of them singletons. The material was peripheral blood, obtained on day 0 of AZD1222 vaccination. These receptors came from an adult in good health. CDR3s include the opening cysteine and the closing phenylalanine or tryptophan.

TRBV7-2	TRBJ2-1	CASSYYNEQFF
TRBV4-1	TRBJ1-5	CASSHPQGTPQHF
TRBV21-1	TRBJ2-7	CASRKRFTEYVHEQYF
TRBV19	TRBJ1-2	CAISTGFGYGYTF
TRBV18	TRBJ2-5	CASSPQGGTQYF
TRBV18	TRBJ1-1	CASSPQKNTEAFF
TRBV5-1	TRBJ2-5	CASSSHPQETQYF
TRBV5-1	TRBJ2-7	CASKKDFLSSYEQYF
TRBV7-9	TRBJ1-1	CASSPQGQGTEAFF
TRBV6-6	TRBJ1-1	CASSPGGTEAFF
TRBV21-1	TRBJ2-1	CAPKEGEQFF
TRBV7-8	TRBJ2-3	CASSLVTHSTDTQYF
TRBV12-3/TRBV12-4	TRBJ1-2	CASRSDRNYGYTF
TRBV28	TRBJ1-5	CASSLGGPQGNQPQHF
TRBV6-5	TRBJ2-3	CASSYLQGADTQYF
TRBV5-5	TRBJ1-2	CASSLVSTGASNYGYTF
TRBV4-3	TRBJ2-1	CASSQDGQATKQFF
TRBV7-6	TRBJ1-2	CASSDGHGYTF
TRBV24-1	TRBJ1-1	CATSELHRGAINTEAFF
TRBV11-3	TRBJ2-1	CASSLMSSYNEQFF
TRBV5-1	TRBJ1-1	CASSLGLIRGSEAFF
TRBV4-2	TRBJ2-5	CASSQSYISGGIQETQYF
TRBV28	TRBJ2-1	CASSLLRIRQFF
TRBV7-8	TRBJ1-1	CASSPTRGTVKAFF
TRBV9	TRBJ2-1	CASSVASSGRGNEQFF
TRBV2	TRBJ2-1	CASNLDRGRQFF
TRBV29-1	TRBJ1-4	CSVGLSREKLFF
TRBV29-1	TRBJ1-2	CSVEDQAVSRYGYTF
TRBV6-6	TRBJ2-2	CASRQGMGYTGELFF
TRBV19	TRBJ1-1	CASLTGGTEAFF
TRBV3-1/TRBV3-2	TRBJ1-2	CASSQVGGGYTF
TRBV7-2	TRBJ1-2	CASSLRQESGYTF
TRBV12-2	TRBJ2-6	CASRFPSGTGANVLTF
TRBV5-1	TRBJ2-3	CASSGGTSKDTQYF
TRBV19	TRBJ2-5	CASSGLERGGETQYF
TRBV4-2	TRBJ1-2	CASSQNSLGSYGYTF
TRBV6-2/TRBV6-3	TRBJ1-2	CASSYAEAGSGGYTF
TRBV19	TRBJ1-2	CASMGGAGYGYTF
TRBV7-9	TRBJ2-7	CASSTYRVPPYEQYF
TRBV28	TRBJ1-5	CASKQGGNQPQHF
TRBV19	TRBJ2-2	CASSIDPDTGELFF
TRBV7-9	TRBJ2-3	CASSAGTDTQYF
TRBV30	TRBJ1-5	CAWPDRGRYQPQHF
TRBV19	TRBJ1-6	CASSTSLRGGSPLHF
TRBV19	TRBJ1-2	CASRDRTGGNYGYTF
TRBV6-5	TRBJ1-1	CALRDTEAFF
TRBV7-9	TRBJ2-3	CASSFSSGSSTDTQYF
TRBV12-3/TRBV12-4	TRBJ1-1	CASSKGGTEAFF
TRBV10-3	TRBJ2-2	CAISESVRNTGELFF
TRBV24-1	TRBJ1-4	CATSASTGVEGKLFF
TRBV6-1	TRBJ1-2	CASSETSYGYTF
TRBV2	TRBJ1-5	CASSGRVGVLQPQHF
TRBV7-2	TRBJ1-1	CASSMTGTNTEAFF